A single sample is the source of the 13 T cell receptor beta chains below, sequenced in a study of blood T cell repertoires in COVID-19. The data were produced by immunoSEQ multiplex PCR, yet TCRdb's version contains in-frame clones alone and is incomplete. This sample has some 30,000 clones, with 80% to 90% found just once. The specimen sequenced was peripheral blood. The origin of the receptors is a human donor in a cohort sampled during active COVID-19.

The chain links TRBV4-1 to TRBJ2-2; possible D gene TRBD2, 7 bases. Trimming removed 1 base from V and 6 bases from J, with 24 bases in between. The CDR3 spans 19 residues. In germline, CDR1 is MGHRA, CDR2 YSYEKL. The CDR3: CASSQALGGGAGGSGELFF. The DNA of the CDR3 is TGCGCCAGCAGCCAAGCCCTCGGCGGGGGCGCTGGAGGCTCCGGGGAGCTGTTTTTT.

This chain joins TRBV9 and TRBJ2-7, with TRBD1 as a possible D gene (6 bases). The V end was cut by 0 bases, the J end by 0 bases, with 10 bases between. The CDR3 spans 15 residues. Looked up from germline, CDR1 is SGDLS and CDR2 is YYNGEE. This CDR3 reads CASSVGGPLSYEQYF. The CDR3 nucleotides read TGTGCCAGCAGCGTAGGGGGGCCCCTCTCCTACGAGCAGTACTTC.

This chain connects TRBV10-3 to TRBJ2-7; TRBD1 aligns across 12 bases. The germline gives CDR1 ENHRY, CDR2 SYGVKD. The CDR3 is 16 amino acids. V lost 0 bases, J lost 6 bases, and 6 bases stayed unmatched. Written as DNA, the CDR3 is TGTGCCATCAGTGAGTCGGCGGGACAGGGGGCGAGCGAGCAGTACTTC. Amino acid sequence: CAISESAGQGASEQYF.

V is TRBV5-1 and J is TRBJ2-5; 9 nucleotides line up with TRBD1. This CDR3 is 15 amino acids long. In germline, CDR1 is SGHRS, CDR2 YFSETQ. The V segment lost 4 bases and the J segment 5 bases; nucleotides outside the gene matches: 9. The CDR3 bases are TGCGCCAGCAGCCCCTGGACAGGGGTGGGGGAGACCCAGTACTTC. The encoded protein is CASSPWTGVGETQYF.

The V gene is TRBV7-2, the J gene TRBJ2-2; D may be TRBD1 (6 bases). CDR3 length equals 15 residues. CDR1 is SGHTA, CDR2 FQGNSA, per germline. Trimming cost V 3 bases and J 2 bases, with 10 bases left between them. In DNA, the CDR3 is TGTGCCAGCAGCTTTCAGGGGATTAACACCGGGGAGCTGTTTTTT. This encodes CASSFQGINTGELFF. The entire variable domain, with the rest obtained from reference TRBV7-2 and TRBJ2-2, is as follows: GAGVSQSPSNKVTEKGKDVELRCDPISGHTALYWYRQSLGQGLEFLIYFQGNSAPDKSGLPSDRFSAERTGGSVSTLTIQRTQQEDSAVYLCASSFQGINTGELFFGEGSRLTVL.

The chain carries TRBV7-6 and TRBJ2-1; D gene ambiguous. Germline assignment: CDR1 SGHVS and CDR2 FNYEAQ. The CDR3 extends over 17 amino acids. V dropped 1 base and J dropped 3 bases, with 16 bases sitting between them. The CDR3 nucleotides are TGTGCCAGCAGCTTAGAATTTGGTGGCAGAAACTACAATGAGCAGTTCTTC. Its translation is CASSLEFGGRNYNEQFF.

Only one count was recorded for this clone. The chain employs TRBV7-2 and TRBJ2-3; D not resolved. This CDR3 is built from 15 residues. From germline, CDR1 is SGHTA and CDR2 FQGNSA. Trimming took 1 base from V and 4 from J, leaving 12 bases between them. CDR3 in DNA: TGTGCCAGCAGCTTAGATCGGGTTCGCTCAGATACGCAGTATTTT. Translated: CASSLDRVRSDTQYF.

This chain's CDR3 is CASSLDGQRSNYEQYF. The CDR3 nucleotides are TGCGCCAGCAGCTTGGATGGACAGCGTTCTAACTACGAGCAGTACTTC. V gene TRBV5-1 combines with J gene TRBJ2-7, with D possibly being TRBD1 (6 bases). The CDR3 is made up of 16 amino acids. Trimming removed 0 bases at V and 3 bases at J, with 16 bases between. CDR1 is SGHRS, CDR2 YFSETQ, per germline.

The CDR3 DNA reads as TGTGCCTCTGGAACAGGGACTGGAAACACCATATATTTT. It translates to CASGTGTGNTIYF. This chain connects TRBV7-2 to TRBJ1-3, with a possible D match to TRBD1 (6 bases). CDR1 is SGHTA and CDR2 is FQGNSA in the germline V gene. Trimming took 11 bases from V and 2 from J, leaving 13 bases between them. The CDR3 runs to 13 residues.

The V gene is TRBV29-1, the J gene TRBJ1-1, with TRBD1 identical over 8 bases. The ends lost 5 bases at V and 8 bases at J; junction bases unmatched: 7. CDR3 length: 12 residues. Germline V gene sequence: CDR1 SQVTM, CDR2 ANQGSEA. The CDR3 spells CSVRGQGAEAFF. DNA for the CDR3: TGCAGCGTTCGTGGACAGGGCGCCGAAGCTTTCTTT. Supplemented by reference TRBV29-1 and TRBJ1-1, the full variable domain reads SAVISQKPSRDICQRGTSLTIQCQVDSQVTMMFWYRQQPGQSLTLIATANQGSEATYESGFVIDKFPISRPNLTFSTLTVSNMSPEDSSIYLCSVRGQGAEAFFGQGTRLTVV.

The rearrangement links TRBV2 to TRBJ1-1, with TRBD1 matching over 9 bases. This CDR3 is 14 amino acids long. Germline V CDR1 and CDR2: SNHLY, FYNNEI. The V and J ends lost 3 bases and 5 bases, in that order; junction bases with no gene match: 4. The CDR3 protein is CASSEAGQGTEAFF. The CDR3 coding sequence is TGTGCCAGCAGTGAGGCGGGACAGGGAACTGAAGCTTTCTTT.

This clone was counted only a few times. The rearrangement joins TRBV19 to TRBJ2-5; 10 positions match TRBD2. Germline assignment: CDR1 LNHDA and CDR2 SQIVND (reference sequence). Losses at the gene ends were 5 bases for V and 8 bases for J; bases not matched to a gene: 14. The CDR3 covers 16 residues. The CDR3 DNA reads as TGTGCCAGTAGTGTTGGACTAGCGGCCTCCCCAGGTACCCAGTACTTC. It is translated as CASSVGLAASPGTQYF. Combining the CDR3 with reference TRBV19 and TRBJ2-5 gives the whole variable domain DGGITQSPKYLFRKEGQNVTLSCEQNLNHDAMYWYRQDPGQGLRLIYYSQIVNDFQKGDIAEGYSVSREKKESFPLTVTSAQKNPTAFYLCASSVGLAASPGTQYFGPGTRLLVL.

The V and J genes are TRBV2 and TRBJ1-6; D might be TRBD1 (6 bases). Trimming shortened V by 7 bases and J by 9 bases, and 13 bases separated the two germline ends. CDR3 length equals 13 residues. From germline, CDR1 is SNHLY and CDR2 FYNNEI. The CDR3 nucleotides are TGTGCCAGCAAACGACAGGCGAGTTCACCCCTCCACTTT. The encoded protein is CASKRQASSPLHF.